The clone carrying this TCR beta chain was counted only a few times. Its cognate antigen is unknown. Thyroid surgery was performed in patients who had received no treatment beforehand. TCRdb used MiXCR to call clones anew from the PCR reads. The repertoire consists of fewer than 35,000 clones, with roughly 19% occurring once and the leading ten covering 9.5% to 15%. The CDR3 is 14 amino acids. Germline loops: CDR1 MDHEN, CDR2 SYDVKM. V gave up 3 bases and J gave up 0 bases, with 8 bases separating them. The entry originates in a study of metastatic and nonmetastatic thyroid tumors. Study-wide context: Repertoires of blood and of tissue (tumor or nodule) from malignant and benign thyroid patients were compared.

Study results and caveats: TCR beta diversity was reportedly significantly higher in malignant thyroid tumors than benign nodules, in blood and tumor.

The V call is TRBV28, the J call TRBJ1-2; D perhaps matches TRBD1 (6 bases). Sequencing used blood. This TCR derives from a male donor with papillary thyroid cancer or a benign thyroid nodule (not recorded which). Some clones in this sample may be carry-over from other donors' samples. CDR3 bases: TGTGCCAGCAGTTTGCAGGGGACTAACTATGGCTACACCTTC. This codes for CASSLQGTNYGYTF.